This is a list of T cell receptor beta chains from one sample in a study of blood T cell repertoires in COVID-19. This table comes from immunoSEQ multiplex PCR, and its TCRdb copy is limited to in-frame clones, with some not included. The sample lists under 400,000 clones, about nine tenths seen once, with under 1.2% in the top ten. The specimen was PBMCs or T cells enriched from blood (not recorded which). Source of these receptors: a woman younger than 45 who had been exposed to COVID-19. Each CDR3 is given with its conserved first and last residue. D genes are given only for firm matches. Clone size is not always given. Where it is, it says once, few, many or a class for expanded clones.

j_gene: TRBJ2-3; d_gene: TRBD1; abundance: NA; v_gene: TRBV29-1; CDR3aa: CSSIRTGGTDTQYF; CDR3nt: TGCAGCTCTATAAGGACAGGGGGCACAGATACGCAGTATTTT
j_gene: TRBJ1-5; d_gene: NA; abundance: NA; v_gene: TRBV10-2; CDR3aa: CASSGATQPQHF; CDR3nt: TGCGCCAGCAGTGGGGCCACTCAGCCCCAGCATTTT
j_gene: TRBJ1-5; d_gene: NA; abundance: NA; v_gene: TRBV15; CDR3aa: CATRSGEPNNQPQHF; CDR3nt: TGTGCCACCCGCAGTGGAGAACCCAACAATCAGCCCCAGCATTTT
j_gene: TRBJ1-1; d_gene: NA; abundance: NA; v_gene: TRBV5-4; CDR3aa: CAGHGWGLLTEAFF; CDR3nt: TGTGCCGGCCACGGTTGGGGGCTCCTAACTGAAGCTTTCTTT
j_gene: TRBJ2-7; d_gene: NA; abundance: NA; v_gene: TRBV6-6; CDR3aa: CASSYSLTSTGEQYF; CDR3nt: TGTGCCAGCAGTTACTCTCTGACTAGTACGGGTGAGCAGTACTTC
j_gene: TRBJ2-3; d_gene: NA; abundance: NA; v_gene: TRBV19; CDR3aa: CASSIEGRTLTDTQYF; CDR3nt: TGTGCCAGTAGTATAGAGGGCAGAACCCTCACAGATACGCAGTATTTT
j_gene: TRBJ1-5; d_gene: TRBD1; abundance: few; v_gene: TRBV28; CDR3aa: CASSRQGAVNQPQHF; CDR3nt: TGTGCCAGCAGTCGACAGGGGGCTGTAAATCAGCCCCAGCATTTT
j_gene: TRBJ2-1; d_gene: TRBD2; abundance: NA; v_gene: TRBV27; CDR3aa: CASRRLAGAYNEQFF; CDR3nt: TGTGCCAGCAGACGACTAGCGGGGGCCTACAATGAGCAGTTCTTC
j_gene: TRBJ2-1; d_gene: TRBD2; abundance: NA; v_gene: TRBV5-1; CDR3aa: CASSGGLAGMSNEQFF; CDR3nt: TGCGCCAGCAGCGGTGGACTAGCGGGAATGTCCAATGAGCAGTTCTTC
j_gene: TRBJ1-1; d_gene: NA; abundance: NA; v_gene: TRBV5-5; CDR3aa: CASSLGGAGEAFF; CDR3nt: TGTGCCAGCAGCTTGGGTGGGGCAGGCGAAGCTTTCTTT
j_gene: TRBJ1-4; d_gene: TRBD1; abundance: NA; v_gene: TRBV7-8; CDR3aa: CASSLGQGVSEKLFF; CDR3nt: TGTGCCAGCAGCTTAGGACAGGGGGTCAGCGAAAAACTGTTTTTT
j_gene: TRBJ2-7; d_gene: TRBD2; abundance: NA; v_gene: TRBV4-2; CDR3aa: CASSPGLAYEQYF; CDR3nt: TGTGCCAGCAGCCCGGGACTAGCCTACGAGCAGTACTTC
j_gene: TRBJ1-1; d_gene: TRBD1; abundance: NA; v_gene: TRBV29-1; CDR3aa: CSGNRDREAFF; CDR3nt: TGCAGCGGGAACCGGGACAGGGAAGCTTTCTTT
j_gene: TRBJ2-3; d_gene: TRBD2; abundance: NA; v_gene: TRBV11-2; CDR3aa: CASSLVPGGLAGGDTQYF; CDR3nt: TGTGCCAGCAGCTTAGTTCCGGGGGGCCTAGCGGGTGGAGATACGCAGTATTTT
j_gene: TRBJ1-6; d_gene: NA; abundance: NA; v_gene: TRBV30; CDR3aa: CAWCGDPLHF; CDR3nt: TGTGCCTGGTGCGGTGATCCCCTCCACTTT
j_gene: TRBJ2-3; d_gene: NA; abundance: NA; v_gene: TRBV29-1; CDR3aa: CSVGLGADTDTQYF; CDR3nt: TGCAGCGTTGGGCTGGGGGCGGACACAGATACGCAGTATTTT
j_gene: TRBJ1-5; d_gene: TRBD1; abundance: NA; v_gene: TRBV28; CDR3aa: CASSSVTGFGGNQPQHF; CDR3nt: TGTGCCAGCAGTTCGGTGACAGGGTTTGGCGGCAATCAGCCCCAGCATTTT
j_gene: TRBJ1-2; d_gene: TRBD1; abundance: NA; v_gene: TRBV7-9; CDR3aa: CASSLEGQLYGYTF; CDR3nt: TGTGCCAGCAGCTTAGAGGGACAGCTCTATGGCTACACCTTC
j_gene: TRBJ2-7; d_gene: TRBD2; abundance: NA; v_gene: TRBV7-9; CDR3aa: CASSLRLAVDEQYF; CDR3nt: TGTGCCAGCAGCTTAAGGCTAGCGGTTGACGAGCAGTACTTC
j_gene: TRBJ2-5; d_gene: TRBD2; abundance: once; v_gene: TRBV27; CDR3aa: CASIALGAGEETQYF; CDR3nt: TGTGCCAGCATTGCCTTAGGAGCGGGAGAAGAGACCCAGTACTTC
j_gene: TRBJ2-2; d_gene: TRBD1; abundance: NA; v_gene: TRBV9; CDR3aa: CASSARTGMTTGELFF; CDR3nt: TGTGCCAGCAGCGCTAGGACAGGGATGACCACCGGGGAGCTGTTTTTT
j_gene: TRBJ1-4; d_gene: NA; abundance: NA; v_gene: TRBV9; CDR3aa: CASSVGVGVGEKLFF; CDR3nt: TGTGCCAGCAGCGTAGGGGTAGGGGTGGGGGAAAAACTGTTTTTT
j_gene: TRBJ1-2; d_gene: NA; abundance: NA; v_gene: TRBV10-1; CDR3aa: CASSPTGRDGYTF; CDR3nt: TGCGCCAGCAGTCCCACAGGGAGGGATGGCTACACCTTC
j_gene: TRBJ1-6; d_gene: NA; abundance: NA; v_gene: TRBV5-6; CDR3aa: CASSLDRGWNSPLHF; CDR3nt: TGTGCCAGCAGCTTGGATAGGGGTTGGAATTCACCCCTCCACTTT
j_gene: TRBJ2-5; d_gene: TRBD1; abundance: NA; v_gene: TRBV5-1; CDR3aa: CASSLAGDRGPITQETQYF; CDR3nt: TGCGCCAGCAGCTTGGCCGGGGACAGGGGGCCGATAACTCAAGAGACCCAGTACTTC
j_gene: TRBJ1-1; d_gene: NA; abundance: NA; v_gene: TRBV5-4; CDR3aa: CASSFANRDTEAFF; CDR3nt: TGTGCCAGCAGCTTCGCCAACAGGGACACTGAAGCTTTCTTT
j_gene: TRBJ1-6; d_gene: TRBD1; abundance: NA; v_gene: TRBV9; CDR3aa: CASSEGAGTGNSPLHF; CDR3nt: TGTGCCAGCAGCGAGGGGGCGGGAACCGGTAATTCACCCCTCCACTTT
j_gene: TRBJ1-5; d_gene: TRBD1; abundance: NA; v_gene: TRBV2; CDR3aa: CASSEPLTGDSNQPQHF; CDR3nt: TGTGCCAGCAGTGAGCCCTTGACAGGGGATAGCAATCAGCCCCAGCATTTT
j_gene: TRBJ2-1; d_gene: NA; abundance: few; v_gene: TRBV7-9; CDR3aa: CASSSSSYNEQFF; CDR3nt: TGTGCCAGCAGCTCTAGCTCCTACAATGAGCAGTTCTTC
j_gene: TRBJ2-2; d_gene: NA; abundance: few; v_gene: TRBV5-4; CDR3aa: CASSLSSALNTGELFF; CDR3nt: TGTGCCAGCAGCTTATCTAGCGCTCTAAACACCGGGGAGCTGTTTTTT
j_gene: TRBJ2-1; d_gene: NA; abundance: NA; v_gene: TRBV29-1; CDR3aa: CSGRLDNEQFF; CDR3nt: TGCAGCGGTAGATTGGACAATGAGCAGTTCTTC
j_gene: TRBJ2-1; d_gene: TRBD2; abundance: NA; v_gene: TRBV30; CDR3aa: CAWSARLAGGHNEQFF; CDR3nt: TGTGCCTGGAGTGCCAGACTAGCGGGAGGACACAATGAGCAGTTCTTC
j_gene: TRBJ1-5; d_gene: TRBD1; abundance: few; v_gene: TRBV15; CDR3aa: CATSRSPTGNNQPQHF; CDR3nt: TGTGCCACCAGCAGGAGCCCGACAGGGAATAATCAGCCCCAGCATTTT
j_gene: TRBJ2-5; d_gene: NA; abundance: NA; v_gene: TRBV27; CDR3aa: CASSPGARETQYF; CDR3nt: TGTGCCAGCAGTCCAGGGGCACGAGAGACCCAGTACTTC
j_gene: TRBJ2-7; d_gene: TRBD2; abundance: NA; v_gene: TRBV6-1; CDR3aa: CASSEELAGGPYEQYF; CDR3nt: TGTGCCAGCAGTGAGGAACTAGCGGGAGGTCCCTACGAGCAGTACTTC
j_gene: TRBJ2-1; d_gene: TRBD1; abundance: NA; v_gene: TRBV4-2; CDR3aa: CASSQDRGSHNEQFF; CDR3nt: TGTGCCAGCAGCCAGGACAGGGGGTCCCACAATGAGCAGTTCTTC
j_gene: TRBJ2-7; d_gene: NA; abundance: NA; v_gene: TRBV4-2; CDR3aa: CASSQDPTFGEQYF; CDR3nt: TGTGCCAGCAGCCAAGACCCCACCTTCGGCGAGCAGTACTTC